A single sample gave rise to the 7 T cell receptor beta chains below, sequenced in a study of blood T cell repertoires in COVID-19. TCRdb's table, derived via immunoSEQ multiplex PCR, lists solely in-frame clones and lacks some. The sample contains approximately 270,000 clones, around 85% of which appear only once. The material sequenced was PBMCs or T cells enriched from blood (not recorded which). The receptors were sampled from a woman aged 45-65 years who had recovered from COVID-19.

The CDR3 here is CASSQSASEDSYEQYF. In nucleotides, the CDR3 is TGCGCCAGCAGTCAATCGGCGTCAGAGGACTCCTACGAGCAGTACTTC. The chain recombines TRBV23-1 with TRBJ2-7, with D uncertain. Being an ORF, TRBV23-1 has a function that is uncertain. With 0 bases removed from V and 0 bases from J, the gap between germline ends came to 12 bases. This CDR3 region has 16 residues.

The gene calls are TRBV3-1 (or the pseudogene TRBV3-2) and TRBJ2-1, with a tentative D call TRBD1 (6 bases). Germline V gives CDR1 LGHDT, CDR2 YNNKEL (reference sequence). The V gene lost 4 bases and the J gene lost 5 bases, with 18 bases spanning the gap. This CDR3 region has 16 residues. Written as DNA, the CDR3 is TGTGCCAGCAGCCCGAAGAGAACAGGGCAGAACAATGAGCAGTTCTTC. Its protein is CASSPKRTGQNNEQFF.

The V call is TRBV2, the J call TRBJ2-1; tentative D call: TRBD2 (7 bases). The V end lost 7 bases, the J end lost 8 bases, and 18 bases lay between the germline ends. CDR1 SNHLY and CDR2 FYNNEI come from the germline V gene. CDR3 length: 14 residues. As DNA, the CDR3 is TGTGCCAGCATCTTAGTGGGGGGGGGCGATGAGCAGTTCTTC. Its translation is CASILVGGGDEQFF. Variable domain in full (rest from reference TRBV2 and TRBJ2-1): EPEVTQTPSHQVTQMGQEVILRCVPISNHLYFYWYRQILGQKVEFLVSFYNNEISEKSEIFDDQFSVERPDGSNFTLKIRSTKLEDSAMYFCASILVGGGDEQFFGPGTRLTVL.

V is TRBV5-1 and J is TRBJ1-1; D ambiguous. The CDR3 loop spans 14 amino acids. With 4 bases removed from V and 0 bases from J, the gap between germline ends came to 10 bases. Germline values: CDR1 SGHRS, CDR2 YFSETQ. The CDR3 spells CASSLRRVNTEAFF. CDR3 sequence (DNA): TGCGCCAGCAGCCTAAGGCGGGTGAACACTGAAGCTTTCTTT. Filled out from reference TRBV5-1 and TRBJ1-1, the complete variable domain reads KAGVTQTPRYLIKTRGQQVTLSCSPISGHRSVSWYQQTPGQGLQFLFEYFSETQRNKGNFPGRFSGRQFSNSRSEMNVSTLELGDSALYLCASSLRRVNTEAFFGQGTRLTVV.

This chain links TRBV7-2 with TRBJ1-6; TRBD1 might be the D (5 bases). V was clipped by 2 bases and J by 4 bases, with 15 bases between them. The CDR3 extends over 17 amino acids. From germline, CDR1 is SGHTA and CDR2 FQGNSA. This CDR3 reads CASSLRSGFGYNSPLHF. CDR3 DNA: TGTGCCAGCAGCTTACGATCAGGGTTTGGTTATAATTCACCCCTCCACTTT.

The gene calls are TRBV7-3 and TRBJ2-1, with D maybe TRBD1 (5 bases). V was trimmed by 5 bases and J by 9 bases, leaving 20 bases between them. CDR3 length equals 15 residues. Germline V gives CDR1 SGHTA, CDR2 FQGTGA. The CDR3 DNA reads TGTGCCAGCAGCCTGGGGCGGAATGCGAACGGTGAGCAGTTCTTC. It translates to CASSLGRNANGEQFF.

The chain links TRBV28 to TRBJ2-7; 11 bases fit TRBD1. The CDR3 contains 14 residues. V was clipped by 6 bases and J by 3 bases; unmatched bases: 4. CDR1 is MDHEN, CDR2 SYDVKM, per germline. CDR3: CASSSGQGVYEQYF. The CDR3 nucleotides read TGTGCCAGCAGCTCGGGACAGGGGGTCTACGAGCAGTACTTC. Together with reference TRBV28 and TRBJ2-7, the CDR3 gives the full variable domain: DVKVTQSSRYLVKRTGEKVFLECVQDMDHENMFWYRQDPGLGLRLIYFSYDVKMKEKGDIPEGYSVSREKKERFSLILESASTNQTSMYLCASSSGQGVYEQYFGPGTRLTVT.